The rows below give T cell receptor beta chains drawn from one sample of a study of cytomegalovirus exposure and HLA in healthy donors. Only in-frame clones appear in the TCRdb table, and some are missing; sequencing was by immunoSEQ multiplex PCR. Of around 140,000 clones in the sample, roughly 89% are singletons; the top ten hold roughly 4.8%. The sample was PBMCs. The receptors here all came from a man between 18 and 29 years old in good health and CMV-seropositive. Each CDR3 is given with its conserved first and last residue. The order of the fields is J gene, clone size, V gene, CDR3 protein. Some rows have no size entry. The others give once, few or many, or a class for an expanded clone.

j_call: TRBJ1-5
clone_size: NA
v_call: TRBV6-6
cdr3_aa: CASSPGTFYQPQHF

j_call: TRBJ2-1
clone_size: NA
v_call: TRBV5-1
cdr3_aa: CASGELEPELSNEQFF

j_call: TRBJ2-3
clone_size: NA
v_call: TRBV30
cdr3_aa: CAWRGGAGTDTQYF

j_call: TRBJ2-7
clone_size: NA
v_call: TRBV2
cdr3_aa: CASSERRDRQQYF

j_call: TRBJ1-2
clone_size: NA
v_call: TRBV30
cdr3_aa: CAWSLLYGYTF

j_call: TRBJ1-1
clone_size: NA
v_call: TRBV5-1
cdr3_aa: CASRPTGRAEAFF

j_call: TRBJ1-5
clone_size: NA
v_call: TRBV2
cdr3_aa: CASSGQGHNQPQHF

j_call: TRBJ1-1
clone_size: NA
v_call: TRBV7-9
cdr3_aa: CASSELNTEAFF

j_call: TRBJ1-2
clone_size: NA
v_call: TRBV15
cdr3_aa: CATSQGYDYGYTF

j_call: TRBJ2-3
clone_size: NA
v_call: TRBV4-2
cdr3_aa: CASSQGQRNTDTQYF

j_call: TRBJ1-1
clone_size: NA
v_call: TRBV5-1
cdr3_aa: CASTKGQGFEAFF

j_call: TRBJ2-7
clone_size: NA
v_call: TRBV4-1
cdr3_aa: CASSQDGGRQYF

j_call: TRBJ1-2
clone_size: NA
v_call: TRBV6-5
cdr3_aa: CASSYRTGGYGYTF

j_call: TRBJ2-5
clone_size: NA
v_call: TRBV30
cdr3_aa: CAWGGTVGTQYF

j_call: TRBJ1-5
clone_size: NA
v_call: TRBV7-9
cdr3_aa: CASSLPEGPQHF

j_call: TRBJ2-3
clone_size: NA
v_call: TRBV6-1
cdr3_aa: CASSEQAGGATDTQYF

j_call: TRBJ2-7
clone_size: NA
v_call: TRBV11-2
cdr3_aa: CASSLPRKTYEQYF

j_call: TRBJ2-7
clone_size: few
v_call: TRBV19
cdr3_aa: CASSIGRESSYEQYF

j_call: TRBJ1-4
clone_size: NA
v_call: TRBV5-6
cdr3_aa: CASSLYQVNEKLFF

j_call: TRBJ1-1
clone_size: NA
v_call: TRBV6-1
cdr3_aa: CASSSARVLDTEAFF

j_call: TRBJ1-5
clone_size: NA
v_call: TRBV25-1
cdr3_aa: CASSLTGDNQPQHF

j_call: TRBJ1-6
clone_size: few
v_call: TRBV7-9
cdr3_aa: CASSLVGGTGESPLHF

j_call: TRBJ2-7
clone_size: NA
v_call: TRBV2
cdr3_aa: CASSELGGGPYEQYF

j_call: TRBJ1-2
clone_size: NA
v_call: TRBV29-1
cdr3_aa: CSVDESNYGYTF

j_call: TRBJ1-2
clone_size: NA
v_call: TRBV28
cdr3_aa: CASSLTTRGYGYTF

j_call: TRBJ1-2
clone_size: NA
v_call: TRBV10-2
cdr3_aa: CASSESRTGGAQMSGYTF